The clone carrying this TCR beta chain was seen repeatedly, ten times or more. Researchers amplified the TCR beta CDR3 regions from RNA transcripts. First-round RT-PCR with HTBI primers amplified the TCR CDR3 region. TCRdb reprocessed the multiplex PCR reads with MiXCR, giving one entry per CDR3 protein. The repertoire has about 690,000 distinct CDR3 sequences, 15% to 20% of them found once; the top ten carry about 14%. These data come from a study of T cells in Graves' hyperthyroidism and ophthalmopathy. The V end lost 5 bases, the J end lost 4 bases, and 12 bases lay between the germline ends. CDR1 SNHLY and CDR2 FYNNEI come from the germline V gene. The CDR3 contains 14 residues.

Sequenced input: blood. The rearrangement links TRBV2 to TRBJ1-5, with D maybe TRBD1 (5 bases). The source of this sequence is a man over 45 with Graves' hyperthyroidism. CDR3 sequence: CASSPGRTNQPQHF. Written as DNA, the CDR3 is TGTGCCAGCAGTCCGGGACGTACTAATCAGCCCCAGCATTTT. The full variable domain, with the rest looked up from reference TRBV2 and TRBJ1-5, is EPEVTQTPSHQVTQMGQEVILRCVPISNHLYFYWYRQILGQKVEFLVSFYNNEISEKSEIFDDQFSVERPDGSNFTLKIRSTKLEDSAMYFCASSPGRTNQPQHFGDGTRLSIL.